This T cell receptor (beta chain) stems from a study of blood T cell repertoires in COVID-19. Study overall: Acute-phase and convalescent COVID-19 samples originated in the United States, Italy and Spain. The analysed material was cDNA or gDNA that came from T cells, B-cell-depleted T cells, or PBMCs.

Germline V gene data show CDR1 as MNHNS and CDR2 as SASEGT. This CDR3 is 15 amino acids long. Deletions cut 1 base from V and 0 bases from J, with 10 bases between. Enrollment of patients from Seattle took place during active infection, with longitudinal follow-up. Per the original data handling: Nucleated cell counts were estimated from reference gene primer amplification. Produced via immunoSEQ multiplex PCR; TCRdb's table is partial and in-frame only. Clone size and V and J calls were adopted from that table, with D and trimming inferred from the DNA. The sample holds approximately 120,000 clones; roughly four fifths are singletons and the top ten take over 5.5%.

This chain links TRBV6-1 with TRBJ2-7; D not resolved. What was sequenced was peripheral blood. The clonotype was recovered from a man older than 75 with COVID-19, enrolled during active disease. The CDR3 coding sequence is TGTGCCAGCAGTGAAGTCAGCGCGATCTCCTACGAGCAGTACTTC. Protein product: CASSEVSAISYEQYF.